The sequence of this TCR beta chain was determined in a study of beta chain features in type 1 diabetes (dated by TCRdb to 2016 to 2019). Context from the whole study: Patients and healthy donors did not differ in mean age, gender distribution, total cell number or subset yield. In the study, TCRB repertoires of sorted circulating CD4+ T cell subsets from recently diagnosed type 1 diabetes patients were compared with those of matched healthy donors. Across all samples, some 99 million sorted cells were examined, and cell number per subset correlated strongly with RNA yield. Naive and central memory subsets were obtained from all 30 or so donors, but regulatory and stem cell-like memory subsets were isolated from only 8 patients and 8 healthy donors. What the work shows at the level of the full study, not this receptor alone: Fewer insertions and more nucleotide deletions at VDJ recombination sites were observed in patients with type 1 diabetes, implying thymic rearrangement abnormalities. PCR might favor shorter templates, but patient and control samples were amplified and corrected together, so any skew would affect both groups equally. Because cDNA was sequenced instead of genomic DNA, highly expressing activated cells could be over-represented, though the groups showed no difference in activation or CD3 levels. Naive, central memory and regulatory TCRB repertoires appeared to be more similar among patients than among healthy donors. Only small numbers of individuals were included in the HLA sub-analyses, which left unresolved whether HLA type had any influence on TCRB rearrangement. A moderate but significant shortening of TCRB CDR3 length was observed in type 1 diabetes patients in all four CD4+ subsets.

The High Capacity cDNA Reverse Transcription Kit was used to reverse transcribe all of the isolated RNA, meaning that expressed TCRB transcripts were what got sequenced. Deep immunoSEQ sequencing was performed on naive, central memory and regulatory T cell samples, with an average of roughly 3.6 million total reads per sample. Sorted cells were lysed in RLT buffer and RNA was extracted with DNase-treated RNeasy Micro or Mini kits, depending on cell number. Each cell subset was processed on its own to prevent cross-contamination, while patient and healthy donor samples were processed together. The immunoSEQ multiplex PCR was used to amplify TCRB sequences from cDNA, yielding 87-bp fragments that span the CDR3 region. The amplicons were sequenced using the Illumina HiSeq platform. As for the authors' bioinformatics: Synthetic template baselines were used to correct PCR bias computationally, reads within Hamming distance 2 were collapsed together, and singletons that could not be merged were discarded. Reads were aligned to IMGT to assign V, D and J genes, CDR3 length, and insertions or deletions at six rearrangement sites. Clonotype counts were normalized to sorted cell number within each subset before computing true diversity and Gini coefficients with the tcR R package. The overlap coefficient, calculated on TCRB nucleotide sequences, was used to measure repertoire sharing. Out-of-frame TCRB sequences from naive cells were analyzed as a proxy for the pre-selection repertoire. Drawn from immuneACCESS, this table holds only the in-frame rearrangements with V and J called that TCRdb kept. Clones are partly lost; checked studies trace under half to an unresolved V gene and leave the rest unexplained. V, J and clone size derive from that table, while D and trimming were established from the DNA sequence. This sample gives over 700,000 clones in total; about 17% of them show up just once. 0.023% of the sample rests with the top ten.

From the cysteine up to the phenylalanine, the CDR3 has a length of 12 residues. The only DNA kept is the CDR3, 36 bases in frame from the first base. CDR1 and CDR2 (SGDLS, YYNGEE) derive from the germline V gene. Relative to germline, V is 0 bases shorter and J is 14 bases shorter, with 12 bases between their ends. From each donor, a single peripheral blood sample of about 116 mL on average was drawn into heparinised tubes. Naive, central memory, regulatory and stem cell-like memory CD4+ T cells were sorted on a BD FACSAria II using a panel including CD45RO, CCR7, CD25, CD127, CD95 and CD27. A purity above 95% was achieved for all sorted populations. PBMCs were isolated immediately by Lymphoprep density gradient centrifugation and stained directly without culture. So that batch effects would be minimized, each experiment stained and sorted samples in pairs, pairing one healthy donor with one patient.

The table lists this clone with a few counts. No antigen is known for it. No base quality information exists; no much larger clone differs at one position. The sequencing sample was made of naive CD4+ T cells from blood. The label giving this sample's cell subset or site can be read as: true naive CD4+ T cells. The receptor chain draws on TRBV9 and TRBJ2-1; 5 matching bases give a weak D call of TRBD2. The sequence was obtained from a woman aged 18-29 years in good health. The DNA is TGTGCCAGCAGCGTAGAGGCAGGACTTAAGTTCTTC. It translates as CASSVEAGLKFF.